This TCR beta chain was documented in a study of blood T cell repertoires in COVID-19 (dated by TCRdb to the early 2020s). Turning to the overall study: Collaborator samples came from the United States, Italy and Spain and covered acute and convalescent phases of COVID-19. Sample metadata almost always included a de-identified subject ID, COVID-19 status, age in years and sex. The samples were drawn from two sources: the first 160 participants of the ongoing ImmuneRACE study, and over 950 subjects contributed by 6 global collaborators. The material from the prospective study consisted of cDNA or gDNA derived from T cells, B-cell-depleted T cells, or PBMCs. Deeply sampled blood TCRbeta repertoires from subjects exposed to, actively infected with, or recovered from COVID-19 were included in the dataset. The repertoires were released in a freely available public database meant as a resource for research on the immune response to SARS-CoV-2. Where HLA class I and class II types were available, the types were taken from metadata supplied by the sample provider, not from assay-based typing. What the study reported, not specific to this receptor: Clinical and demographic metadata were provided uncurated, with the amount varying by source and participant.

Collaborating institutions collected whole blood in K2EDTA tubes following their own protocols. Collaborator samples were shipped for TCRbeta analysis as frozen whole blood, isolated PBMCs, or DNA extracted from either sample type. The CDR3, from cysteine to phenylalanine, totals 20 residues. The sequence is cut down to CDR3 DNA, 60 bases in frame from base 1. Germline trimming: 0 bases from V, 10 bases from J; junction bases outside gene matches: 22. From a lookup of the germline V gene, CDR1 and CDR2 are MGHRA and YSYEKL. As regards this clone: Its antigen remains undetermined. Base qualities are missing; no much larger clone stands one base away.

TCRbeta CDR3 regions were amplified from genomic DNA using the immunoSEQ Assay, a bias-controlled multiplex PCR. On the study's bioinformatics: Nucleated cell counts per sample were estimated from amplification of reference gene primers within the assay. Sequence reads were collapsed and filtered to measure the absolute abundance of every unique TCRbeta CDR3 rearrangement. For each sample, productive Simpson clonality was calculated as the square root of Simpson's diversity index across productive rearrangements. TCRdb re-hosts the immuneACCESS table, in-frame sequences only. Its copies lack some clones; in the studies checked, an unresolved V gene accounts for under half of them, and the cause for the rest is not known. V, J and clone size were drawn from that table, and D and trimming were deduced from the DNA. Across this sample there are a few hundred thousand clones, with 80% to 85% seen only once. The ten largest clones capture 2.3% of the sample.

The V gene is TRBV4-1 and the J gene is TRBJ2-3; 10 nucleotides in the junction match TRBD2. This clonotype was sampled from a woman between 55 and 75 years old with acute or convalescent COVID-19. The source material was peripheral blood. The CDR3 here reads CASSQEMGKASGGPKVAQYF. The nucleotide sequence reads as follows: TGCGCCAGCAGCCAAGAAATGGGTAAGGCTAGCGGGGGCCCAAAAGTGGCGCAGTATTTT.